The rows below give T cell receptor beta chains drawn from one sample of a study of memory CD4+ T cells and cytomegalovirus serostatus. The assay was immunoSEQ multiplex PCR, and TCRdb's table has in-frame clones only and misses some. This table has around 54,000 clones, around four fifths appearing once. Sequencing was performed on memory CD4+ T cells from blood. The receptors stem from an adult in good health and CMV-seronegative. Each CDR3 is given with its conserved first and last residue. Fields, in order: J gene, clone size, D gene, V gene, CDR3 DNA, CDR3 protein. The D gene is left open where the match is weak. The size of a clone is reported for some rows only, either as once, few or many, or as a class for expanded clones.

TRBJ2-5 . . TRBV10-3 TGTGCCATCAGTGAGTCGAATCTGGGGACCGCGGTACAAGAGACCCAGTACTTC CAISESNLGTAVQETQYF
TRBJ1-6 . TRBD1 TRBV27 TGTGCCAGCAGTTCCTCGACAGGGGGTGTCTCACCCCTCCACTTT CASSSSTGGVSPLHF
TRBJ2-5 . TRBD1 TRBV19 TGTGCCAGTAACACAGGGGGCTTGAGGCAAGAGACCCAGTACTTC CASNTGGLRQETQYF
TRBJ2-7 . TRBD2 TRBV28 TGTGCCAGCAGTTTAAGCGGGAGGGCTTACGAGCAGTACTTC CASSLSGRAYEQYF
TRBJ1-4 . . TRBV28 TGTGCCAGCAGGGCCAGGGAACCTAAACTGTTTTTT CASRAREPKLFF
TRBJ2-5 . . TRBV11-2 TGTGCCAGCAGCTTTGAAGGGTACGAGACCCAGTACTTC CASSFEGYETQYF
TRBJ2-3 . . TRBV6-6 TGTGCCGCAAGGGGGAGGGCGGCAGATACGCAGTATTTT CAARGRAADTQYF
TRBJ1-2 . TRBD1 TRBV9 TGTGCCAGCAGCGTTACGGACAGGGGGGACTATGGCTACACCTTC CASSVTDRGDYGYTF
TRBJ2-4 once . TRBV6-6 TGTGCCAGCACCTACGGGGGTGCGAACATTCAGTACTTC CASTYGGANIQYF
TRBJ2-7 once . TRBV9 TGTGCCAGCAGCCCCAGCATTGGCATCTACGAGCAGTACTTC CASSPSIGIYEQYF
TRBJ2-2 . TRBD1 TRBV6-1 TGTGCCAGCCAAGGGAACAGGGGGACCACCGGGGAGCTGTTTTTT CASQGNRGTTGELFF
TRBJ2-3 . TRBD2 TRBV18 TGTGCCAGCTCACCTAGACTAGCGGGATTGTCAGATACGCAGTATTTT CASSPRLAGLSDTQYF
TRBJ1-1 . TRBD1 TRBV30 TGTGCCTGGAGTGGACAGGGCATCAGCACTGAAGCTTTCTTT CAWSGQGISTEAFF
TRBJ2-2 . . TRBV19 TGTGCCAGTAGTACGAGGAGGGGAGGTACCGGGGAGCTGTTTTTT CASSTRRGGTGELFF
TRBJ2-4 . . TRBV14 TGTGCCAGCAGCCAAGATTTAGCCAAAAACATTCAGTACTTC CASSQDLAKNIQYF
TRBJ2-7 . . TRBV28 TGTGCCAGCAGGACCCGAGACCTCATTCGCTCCTACGAGCAGTACTTC CASRTRDLIRSYEQYF
TRBJ1-6 . . TRBV6-1 TGTGCCAGCAGGGCGGGGCTTTTAGGTTCACCCCTCCACTTT CASRAGLLGSPLHF
TRBJ1-1 few TRBD1 TRBV5-1 TGCGCCAGCAGTCGAACCTCCGGGGACAGCACTGAAGCTTTCTTT CASSRTSGDSTEAFF
TRBJ2-5 . TRBD2 TRBV29-1 TGCAGCGTTGATCCCAGCGGGATGGAGACCCAGTACTTC CSVDPSGMETQYF
TRBJ2-7 . TRBD2 TRBV6-1 TGTGCCAGCACCCCAGGTGGAGCGGGAGAAGACGAGCAGTACTTC CASTPGGAGEDEQYF
TRBJ2-7 . TRBD1 TRBV7-2 TGTGCCAGCAGCTTAGGGAGACAGGGGGGGTTGGGCGAGCAGTACTTC CASSLGRQGGLGEQYF
TRBJ1-5 . . TRBV9 TGTGCCAGCAGCGTAGATCAGTATCAGCCCCAGCATTTT CASSVDQYQPQHF
TRBJ1-5 . . TRBV2 TGTGCCAGCAGTGAAAAGGGTATAAGCAATCAGCCCCAGCATTTT CASSEKGISNQPQHF
TRBJ2-7 few . TRBV10-3 TGTGCCATCACTTCCGACATTTCCTACGAGCAGTACTTC CAITSDISYEQYF
TRBJ1-2 . . TRBV29-1 TGCAGCGTTGATGGCTATGGCTACACCTTC CSVDGYGYTF
TRBJ1-4 . . TRBV5-4 TGTGCCAGCAGCTTTGCCGGGACTCAGGGCGAAAAACTGTTTTTT CASSFAGTQGEKLFF
TRBJ2-7 . TRBD2 TRBV6-6 TGTGCCAGCAAGGGACTAGCGGGGAGCTCCTACGAGCAGTACTTC CASKGLAGSSYEQYF